This T cell receptor (beta chain) appears in the sequencing data of a study of blood T cell repertoires in COVID-19. Participants were aged roughly 18 to 100 years from about two dozen US areas. Cohort assignment relied on participant-reported clinical history. Before being deemed recovered, Cohort 3 donors had two negative PCRs, clearance, or symptom resolution. Original methodology: Nucleated cell number was recorded as an estimate derived from reference gene primer amplification. Assay used: immunoSEQ multiplex PCR; TCRdb lists only in-frame clones, some missing. From that table come the V and J calls and clone size; the DNA was used to work out D and trimming. Altogether about 170,000 clones are present, 70% to 90% being singletons, with the ten largest covering roughly 0.8%. This clone came up once. V lost 5 bases and J lost 4, with 18 bases in between. There are 17 residues in the CDR3. Germline V gene lookup returns CDR1 MNHEY and CDR2 SMNVEV (reference sequence).

Sequencing used PBMCs or T cells enriched from blood (not recorded which). The chain carries TRBV27 and TRBJ1-6, with TRBD1 as a possible D gene (6 bases). The sequence derives from a young woman who had recovered from COVID-19. CDR3 amino acids: CASSGRGALGYNSPLHF. The CDR3 DNA follows: TGTGCCAGCAGTGGGCGGGGGGCTTTAGGATATAATTCACCCCTCCACTTT.